This is a list of T cell receptor beta chains from one sample in a study of CD4+ T cells in melanoma. Some clones are missing from TCRdb's copy, which holds only in-frame ones; the method was immunoSEQ multiplex PCR. The data show roughly 150,000 clones, about nine tenths seen once. The receptors were gathered from a human donor with melanoma. Both conserved end residues are part of each CDR3. D genes are given only for firm matches. The listing skips clone size in some rows; elsewhere it reads once, few, many or a size class.

cdr3_aa	cdr3_nt	v_call	cdr3_length	d_call	j_call	clone_size
CASSLDLTGGSTDTQYF	TGCGCCAGCAGCTTGGATTTGACAGGGGGGAGCACAGATACGCAGTATTTT	TRBV5-1	17	TRBD1	TRBJ2-3	.
CASSQDRGIYEQYF	TGTGCCAGCAGCCAGGACAGGGGGATATACGAGCAGTACTTC	TRBV5-8	14	TRBD1	TRBJ2-7	once
CSVERLAGYQETQYF	TGCAGCGTTGAACGACTAGCGGGGTATCAAGAGACCCAGTACTTC	TRBV29-1	15	TRBD2	TRBJ2-5	.
CASSSSGGAYEQFF	TGTGCCAGCAGCTCGAGCGGGGGGGCCTATGAGCAGTTCTTC	TRBV7-2	14	TRBD2	TRBJ2-1	.
CASSSQSGTDYEQYF	TGTGCCAGCAGCTCCCAATCCGGGACGGACTACGAGCAGTACTTC	TRBV4-2	15	.	TRBJ2-7	.
CASSLWGGDNEQFF	TGTGCCAGCAGCTTATGGGGCGGAGACAATGAGCAGTTCTTC	TRBV7-9	14	.	TRBJ2-1	.
CAWWDGSTGGGTEAFF	TGTGCCTGGTGGGACGGCTCCACGGGAGGTGGCACTGAAGCTTTCTTT	TRBV30	16	.	TRBJ1-1	.
CASSPRGMDSPLHF	TGTGCCAGCAGCCCCCGGGGTATGGATTCACCCCTCCACTTT	TRBV2	14	.	TRBJ1-6	.
CASSFGGKHYGSPLHF	TGTGCCAGCAGCTTCGGGGGGAAGCATTATGGTTCACCCCTCCACTTT	TRBV5-4	16	.	TRBJ1-6	.
CSVVGQPNTEAFF	TGCAGCGTCGTGGGACAGCCGAACACTGAAGCTTTCTTT	TRBV29-1	13	TRBD1	TRBJ1-1	.
CASSIAWGDGNEQYF	TGTGCCAGCTCCATCGCATGGGGCGACGGTAACGAGCAGTACTTC	TRBV18	15	.	TRBJ2-7	once
CASSAGQAQRSPLHF	TGTGCCAGCAGTGCGGGCCAGGCTCAACGTTCACCCCTCCACTTT	TRBV2	15	.	TRBJ1-6	.
CASSRLPSGGPADTQYF	TGTGCCAGCAGCCGGCTCCCTAGCGGGGGGCCCGCAGATACGCAGTATTTT	TRBV9	17	TRBD2	TRBJ2-3	.
CASSQGLAPGPYNEQFF	TGTGCCAGCAGCCAAGGATTGGCCCCCGGCCCTTACAATGAGCAGTTCTTC	TRBV14	17	.	TRBJ2-1	once
CASSVLTGDYSPLHF	TGTGCCAGCAGTGTATTGACAGGGGATTACTCACCCCTCCACTTT	TRBV2	15	TRBD1	TRBJ1-6	.
CASSPQGPETQYF	TGTGCCAGCTCACCACAAGGGCCAGAGACCCAGTACTTC	TRBV18	13	.	TRBJ2-5	.
CASSAPDSGNTIYF	TGCGCCAGCAGCGCGCCAGACTCTGGAAACACCATATATTTT	TRBV5-1	14	.	TRBJ1-3	.
CASSFLESDF	TGTGCCAGCAGCTTTTTAGAGTCAGACTTC	TRBV7-9	10	.	TRBJ2-5	.
CAWGKGLRGMNTEAFF	TGTGCCTGGGGGAAGGGCCTCAGGGGAATGAACACTGAAGCTTTCTTT	TRBV30	16	.	TRBJ1-1	.
CASSRQVSGANVLTF	TGTGCCAGCAGCCGCCAGGTCTCTGGGGCCAACGTCCTGACTTTC	TRBV9	15	.	TRBJ2-6	.
CASSLRREPSTDTQYF	TGTGCCAGCAGCCTCAGGAGAGAACCGAGCACAGATACGCAGTATTTT	TRBV5-4	16	.	TRBJ2-3	.
CASSDPGVDTQYF	TGTGCCAGCAGCGATCCAGGGGTAGATACGCAGTATTTT	TRBV9	13	.	TRBJ2-3	.
CASSQDYSGGAANEQFF	TGTGCCAGCAGCCAAGATTACAGCGGGGGGGCTGCAAATGAGCAGTTCTTC	TRBV4-2	17	TRBD2	TRBJ2-1	.
CASSYSSGEDTQYF	TGTGCCAGCAGTTACTCATCAGGGGAGGATACGCAGTATTTT	TRBV6-5	14	.	TRBJ2-3	once
CASSLTSGGANNEQFF	TGCGCCAGCAGCTTGACTAGCGGGGGGGCAAATAATGAGCAGTTCTTC	TRBV5-1	16	TRBD2	TRBJ2-1	.
CASSRSGSRRDTQYF	TGTGCCAGCAGCCGGAGCGGTTCGCGTAGAGATACGCAGTATTTT	TRBV11-2	15	.	TRBJ2-3	.
CASSLGQGYEKLFF	TGTGCCAGCAGCTTAGGGCAGGGCTATGAAAAACTGTTTTTT	TRBV7-9	14	.	TRBJ1-4	.
CSVVAQQETQYF	TGCAGCGTTGTGGCCCAACAAGAGACCCAGTACTTC	TRBV29-1	12	.	TRBJ2-5	.
CASSQPQGGEQYF	TGTGCCAGCAGTCAACCTCAGGGGGGCGAGCAGTACTTC	TRBV6-5	13	.	TRBJ2-7	once
CASSLGGSKGEQYF	TGCGCCAGCAGCTTGGGCGGTTCAAAGGGCGAGCAGTACTTC	TRBV5-1	14	.	TRBJ2-7	.
CASSGGGTGNTEAFF	TGTGCCAGTAGTGGAGGAGGGACAGGGAACACTGAAGCTTTCTTT	TRBV19	15	TRBD1	TRBJ1-1	.
CASSRPQETQYF	TGTGCCAGCAGTAGACCTCAAGAGACCCAGTACTTC	TRBV25-1	12	.	TRBJ2-5	.
CASSYTGLETQYF	TGTGCCAGCAGCTATACAGGGTTGGAGACCCAGTACTTC	TRBV7-9	13	.	TRBJ2-5	.
CASSPPESYTF	TGTGCCAGCAGCCCCCCAGAGAGCTACACCTTC	TRBV7-9	11	.	TRBJ1-2	.
CASSVAPDTEAFF	TGTGCCAGCAGCGTCGCCCCGGACACTGAAGCTTTCTTT	TRBV9	13	.	TRBJ1-1	.
CASRQGQRNTGELFF	TGCGCCAGCAGACAGGGACAGCGGAACACCGGGGAGCTGTTTTTT	TRBV5-1	15	TRBD1	TRBJ2-2	.
CASRKPRVTQTGWNTEAFF	TGTGCCAGCAGAAAACCTCGGGTTACCCAGACAGGATGGAACACTGAAGCTTTCTTT	TRBV2	19	.	TRBJ1-1	.
CASSDSRLNTEAFF	TGTGCCAGCAGTGACAGCAGACTGAACACTGAAGCTTTCTTT	TRBV6-6	14	.	TRBJ1-1	.
CSVEVTGTAGASQYF	TGCAGCGTTGAAGTCACCGGGACAGCCGGGGCCTCGCAGTATTTT	TRBV29-1	15	TRBD1	TRBJ2-3	.
CASSPRFQLQGETQYF	TGCGCCAGCAGCCCCCGCTTTCAGCTGCAGGGGGAGACCCAGTACTTC	TRBV4-1	16	.	TRBJ2-5	.
CASSEDSGGYNEQFF	TGCGCCAGCAGTGAGGATAGCGGGGGTTACAATGAGCAGTTCTTC	TRBV10-1	15	TRBD2	TRBJ2-1	.
CASSSGWGGGPRDTQYF	TGTGCCAGCAGCTCCGGCTGGGGCGGGGGCCCTCGAGATACGCAGTATTTT	TRBV7-2	17	.	TRBJ2-3	few
CATSRDRSYEQYF	TGTGCCACCAGCAGGGACCGGTCCTACGAGCAGTACTTC	TRBV15	13	.	TRBJ2-7	once
CASSLAYSAPRTYNEQFF	TGTGCCAGCAGCTTAGCGTATTCCGCTCCCCGAACGTACAATGAGCAGTTCTTC	TRBV7-6	18	.	TRBJ2-1	.
CASSSDRGLNYEQYF	TGTGCCAGCTCATCCGACAGGGGCCTTAATTACGAGCAGTACTTC	TRBV18	15	TRBD1	TRBJ2-7	.